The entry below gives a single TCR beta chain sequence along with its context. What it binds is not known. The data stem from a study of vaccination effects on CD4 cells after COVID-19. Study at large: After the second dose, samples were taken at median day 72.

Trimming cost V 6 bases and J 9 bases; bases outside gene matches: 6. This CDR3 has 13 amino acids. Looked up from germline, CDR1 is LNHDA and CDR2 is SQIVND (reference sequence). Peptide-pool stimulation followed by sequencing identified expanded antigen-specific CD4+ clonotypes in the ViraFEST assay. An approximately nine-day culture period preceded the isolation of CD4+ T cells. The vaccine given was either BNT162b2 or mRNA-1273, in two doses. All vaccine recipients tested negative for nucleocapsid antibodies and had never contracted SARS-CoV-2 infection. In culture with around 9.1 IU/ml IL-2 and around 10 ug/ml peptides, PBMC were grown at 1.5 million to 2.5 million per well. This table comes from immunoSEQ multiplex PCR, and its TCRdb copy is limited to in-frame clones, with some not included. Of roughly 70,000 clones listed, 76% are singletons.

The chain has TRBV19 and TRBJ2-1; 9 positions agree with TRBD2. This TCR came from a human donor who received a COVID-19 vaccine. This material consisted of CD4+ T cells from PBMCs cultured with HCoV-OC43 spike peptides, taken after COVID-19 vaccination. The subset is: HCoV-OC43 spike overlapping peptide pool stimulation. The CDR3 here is CASRAGGLSEQFF. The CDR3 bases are TGTGCCAGTAGGGCGGGGGGGCTGAGTGAGCAGTTCTTC.